This T cell receptor beta chain stems from a study of cytomegalovirus exposure and HLA in healthy donors. Trimming pared 6 bases from V and 6 bases from J, leaving 19 bases between. Germline CDR1 SGHDN, CDR2 FVKESK. The CDR3 extends over 15 amino acids. Study results and caveats: Cytomegalovirus status was reportedly diagnosed by the classifier with high sensitivity and specificity. Researchers reported that three CMV-associated chains were confirmed in vitro as CMV antigen-specific. Later analysis indicated greater clonal expansion among HLA-associated TCR beta chains than among equally common other chains. Prior analysis indicated that the majority of TCR beta V segments exhibited productivity approximately 90% or approximately 30% of the time.

A multiplex PCR was run with 60 Vbeta primers and 13 Jbeta primers. Generated by immunoSEQ multiplex PCR, the TCRdb table keeps only in-frame clones and is missing some. Of about 140,000 clones in the sample, roughly 80% were seen once. As to this clone: Antigen unknown.

This chain joins TRBV14 and TRBJ2-3; perhaps TRBD1 as D (5 bases). Sample: PBMCs. The source of this sequence is a man aged 40-50 years in good health and CMV-seronegative. CDR3 coding DNA: TGTGCCAGCAGTTATGGAGCAGGGTTCGGGGATACGCAGTATTTT. It yields the protein CASSYGAGFGDTQYF. The whole variable domain, remainder taken from reference TRBV14 and TRBJ2-3, is EAGVTQFPSHSVIEKGQTVTLRCDPISGHDNLYWYRRVMGKEIKFLLHFVKESKQDESGMPNNRFLAERTGGTYSTLKVQPAELEDSGVYFCASSYGAGFGDTQYFGPGTRLTVL.